This section outlines one TCR beta chain sequence together with its context. Its antigen remains unidentified. This sample is drawn from a study of CD8 T cells in ankylosing spondylitis. General observations from the study: Ankylosing spondylitis blood appeared to be characterized by a TCR beta motif of roughly eight highly homologous variants.

One entry per CDR3 protein results from TCRdb running MiXCR on the 5' RACE reads. This sample carries 330,000 or so distinct CDR3 sequences, 7% to 9% of them seen once, and the ten largest clones take 13% to 15%. This CDR3 comprises 15 residues. Germline lookup yields CDR1 LNHNV and CDR2 YYDKDF (reference sequence). Trimming cost V 3 bases and J 10 bases; bases outside gene matches: 12. The clonotype comes from a male donor with ankylosing spondylitis. The gene calls are TRBV15 and TRBJ2-1, with 7 bases fitting TRBD2. Sample: blood, either unsorted or a sorted T cell fraction (not recorded which). The CDR3 nucleotides read TGTGCCACCAGCAGGCCGGGGGGTGTCGTATCAGAGCAGTTCTTC. Protein: CATSRPGGVVSEQFF.